These T cell receptor beta chains were read from a single sample in a study of cytomegalovirus exposure and HLA in healthy donors. Here immunoSEQ multiplex PCR was the method, and the copy in TCRdb shows in-frame clones only, minus some. Of 110,000 to 150,000 clones listed, roughly 70% are singletons. The sequenced sample was PBMCs. The origin of the receptors is a man aged 60 to 75 in good health and CMV-seronegative. The CDR3 runs from the conserved cysteine through the conserved F or W. Fields, in order: CDR3 length, V gene, CDR3 protein.

17,TRBV7-8,CASSLLVPGTGTYEQYF
12,TRBV7-2,CASSPGEGEAFF
14,TRBV6-4,CASSRGENTGELFF
15,TRBV10-1,CASSSGEVAYNEQFF
16,TRBV5-1,CASSFGLAAPSYEQYF
16,TRBV12-5,CASGLGGTGEGNEQFF
16,TRBV19,CASSIEGGSGANVLTF
12,TRBV5-4,CASSTQEYEQYF
17,TRBV7-8,CASSLIRLRGSTGELFF
13,TRBV5-1,CASSLDRSNEQFF
14,TRBV7-8,CASREDRLNEKLFF
19,TRBV4-2,CASSQAAPGSGREWYEQYF
15,TRBV9,CASSVEAESTDTQYF
13,TRBV10-3,CAISWDSYQPQHF
14,TRBV7-3,CASSPGLAGGEQYF
17,TRBV7-6,CASSFSMEPGDTGELFF
15,TRBV30,CAWTPSWGLNSPLHF
16,TRBV4-3,CASSPTVEPTNEKLFF
14,TRBV9,CASRTGVNAGELFF
16,TRBV6-6,CASSTYQGNSNQPQHF
15,TRBV5-1,CASSYSTSPKTEAFF
13,TRBV30,CASSQSLNTEAFF
14,TRBV7-2,CASSLAPGVATQYF
13,TRBV28,CASRLTGNYGYTF
15,TRBV7-2,CASSLAGTSAREQYF
14,TRBV7-9,CASSPRTGAYEQYF
17,TRBV7-8,CASSRTTWGPLSYEQYF